Presented here are 3 T cell receptor beta chains from one specimen sequenced in a study of blood T cell repertoires in COVID-19. Assay: immunoSEQ multiplex PCR; the TCRdb copy retains only in-frame clones and omits some. In the table there are about 150,000 clones, 87% of which are singletons. Sequencing was performed on peripheral blood. These receptors were collected from an elderly man with acute or convalescent COVID-19.

The chain uses TRBV7-3 and TRBJ2-2; D is ambiguous. Trimming shortened V by 1 base and J by 2 bases, and 14 bases separated the two germline ends. The CDR3 runs 17 residues. Germline CDR1 is SGHTA and CDR2 is FQGTGA. The CDR3 spells CASSLIAPNFNTGELFF. CDR3 in DNA: TGTGCCAGCAGCTTAATCGCCCCCAACTTCAACACCGGGGAGCTGTTTTTT.

The gene calls are TRBV18 and TRBJ1-1, with D possibly being TRBD1 (5 bases). The CDR3 runs to 16 residues. Germline lookup yields CDR1 KGHSH and CDR2 LQKENI. V lost 4 bases and J lost 0, with 15 bases in between. CDR3 sequence (DNA): TGTGCCAGCTCACTCAATGAACGGGGGATGAACACTGAAGCTTTCTTT. This codes for CASSLNERGMNTEAFF.

This rearrangement joins TRBV5-5 to TRBJ2-2; 7 nucleotides line up with TRBD1. Germline assignment: CDR1 SGHKS and CDR2 YYEKEE (reference sequence). The CDR3 contains 15 residues. V was clipped by 2 bases and J by 5 bases; unmatched bases: 6. The CDR3 DNA reads TGTGCCAGCAGCTTAGGGGACAGAAAGACCGGGGAGCTGTTTTTT. It is translated as CASSLGDRKTGELFF.